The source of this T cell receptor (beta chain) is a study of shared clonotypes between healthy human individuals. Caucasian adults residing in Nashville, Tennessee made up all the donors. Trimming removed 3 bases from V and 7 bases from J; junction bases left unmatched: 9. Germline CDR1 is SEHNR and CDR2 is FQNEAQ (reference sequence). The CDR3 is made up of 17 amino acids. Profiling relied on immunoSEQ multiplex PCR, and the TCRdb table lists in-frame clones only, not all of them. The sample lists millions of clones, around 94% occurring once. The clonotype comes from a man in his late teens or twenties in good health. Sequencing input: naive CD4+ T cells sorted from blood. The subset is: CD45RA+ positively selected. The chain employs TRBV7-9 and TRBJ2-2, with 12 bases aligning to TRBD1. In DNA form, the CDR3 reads TGTGCCAGCAGCTTCGAACCGGGACAGGGGGCCTACGGGGAGCTGTTTTTT. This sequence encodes CASSFEPGQGAYGELFF. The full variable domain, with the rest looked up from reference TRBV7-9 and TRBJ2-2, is DTGVSQNPRHKITKRGQNVTFRCDPISEHNRLYWYRQTLGQGPEFLTYFQNEAQLEKSRLLSDRFSAERPKGSFSTLEIQRTEQGDSAMYLCASSFEPGQGAYGELFFGEGSRLTVL.